This TCR beta chain was recorded in a study of blood T cell repertoires in COVID-19. Data came from immunoSEQ multiplex PCR; TCRdb stores just in-frame clones and leaves some out. Here the sample spans 100,000 to 150,000 clones, 69% being singletons. The CDR3 runs 16 residues. With 3 bases removed from V and 4 bases from J, the gap between germline ends came to 17 bases. CDR1 is SGHRS, CDR2 YFSETQ, per germline. Sequencing was carried out using peripheral blood. The gene calls are TRBV5-1 and TRBJ2-1; possibly TRBD2 for D (6 bases). The clonotype originates from a woman aged 70 to 79 with acute or convalescent COVID-19. The CDR3 loop is CASSSRGASTYNEQFF. Here the CDR3 DNA reads TGCGCCAGCAGCTCCCGCGGGGCCTCAACATACAATGAGCAGTTCTTC.